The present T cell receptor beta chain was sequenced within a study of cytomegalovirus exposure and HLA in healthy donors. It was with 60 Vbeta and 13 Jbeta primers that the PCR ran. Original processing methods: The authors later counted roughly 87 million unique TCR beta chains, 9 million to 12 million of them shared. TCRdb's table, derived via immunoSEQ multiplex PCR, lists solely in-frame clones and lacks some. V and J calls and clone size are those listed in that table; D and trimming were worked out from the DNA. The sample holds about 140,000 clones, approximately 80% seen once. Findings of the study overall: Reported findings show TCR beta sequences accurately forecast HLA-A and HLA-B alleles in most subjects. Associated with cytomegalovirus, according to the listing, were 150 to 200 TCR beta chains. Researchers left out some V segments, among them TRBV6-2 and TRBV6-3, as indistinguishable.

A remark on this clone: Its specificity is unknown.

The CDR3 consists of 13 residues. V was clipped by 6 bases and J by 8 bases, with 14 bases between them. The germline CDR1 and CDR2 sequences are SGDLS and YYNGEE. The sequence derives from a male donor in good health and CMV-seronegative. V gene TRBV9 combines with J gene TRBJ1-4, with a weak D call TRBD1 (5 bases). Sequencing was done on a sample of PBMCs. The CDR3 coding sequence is TGTGCCAGCAATCGGGGGGTCGGGGAAAAACTGTTTTTT. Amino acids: CASNRGVGEKLFF.